The 26 T cell receptor beta chains below were found in one sample sequenced in a study of blood T cell repertoires in COVID-19. The repertoire was sequenced with immunoSEQ multiplex PCR; TCRdb's copy has only in-frame clones and lacks some. The sample records approximately 71,000 clones, 70% to 85% being singletons. The source material was peripheral blood. These receptors all stem from a man aged 55 to 70 with active or convalescent COVID-19.

This chain uses TRBV4-2 with TRBJ2-7, with D perhaps TRBD2 (6 bases). With 3 bases removed from V and 2 bases from J, the gap between germline ends came to 14 bases. Germline V gene lookup returns CDR1 LGHNA and CDR2 YNFKEQ. This CDR3 is 15 amino acids long. Here the CDR3 DNA reads TGTGCCAGCAGCCAGGAAGAGCGGGCCACCTACGAGCAGTACTTC. Its protein product is CASSQEERATYEQYF.

J is TRBJ1-5 and V is TRBV28, with no clear D. Germline V CDR1 and CDR2: MDHEN, SYDVKM. Trimming removed 4 bases from V and 6 bases from J, with 4 bases in between. The CDR3 is 11 residues long. The CDR3 is CASSSGQPQHF. In DNA, the CDR3 is TGTGCCAGCAGTTCGGGTCAGCCCCAGCATTTT.

J is TRBJ2-1 and V is TRBV11-2, with 9 nucleotides matching TRBD1. The CDR3 length is 15 residues. V was clipped by 3 bases and J by 4 bases; unmatched bases: 4. Germline lookup yields CDR1 SGHAT and CDR2 FQNNGV. The CDR3 region has the DNA TGTGCCAGCAGCTTCAGGACAGGGGAATACAATGAGCAGTTCTTC. The encoded protein is CASSFRTGEYNEQFF.

The chain recombines TRBV10-3 with TRBJ1-2, with TRBD1 identical over 10 bases. Germline-derived CDR1 and CDR2 are ENHRY and SYGVKD. The CDR3 extends over 11 amino acids. With V trimmed by 10 bases and J by 8 bases, 4 bases remained unmatched. The CDR3 DNA reads TGTGCCAGCGGGACAGGGGAAGGCTACACCTTC. This sequence encodes CASGTGEGYTF.

This rearrangement joins TRBV10-1 to TRBJ2-5, with a possible D match to TRBD2 (7 bases). CDR3 length equals 16 residues. The germline gives CDR1 WNHNN, CDR2 SYGVQD (reference sequence). The V end lost 3 bases, the J end lost 1 base, and 15 bases lay between the germline ends. The CDR3 loop reads CASSEGLAGAQETQYF. The CDR3 DNA sequence: TGCGCCAGCAGTGAAGGTCTCGCGGGGGCCCAAGAGACCCAGTACTTC.

The chain couples TRBV4-3 to TRBJ2-7, with a tentative D call TRBD1 (5 bases). Germline assignment: CDR1 LGHNA and CDR2 YSLEER. The CDR3 extends over 14 amino acids. Trimming pared 0 bases from V and 5 bases from J, leaving 11 bases between. The CDR3 DNA is TGCGCCAGCAGCCAAGATAAGGGCAGGGACGAGCAGTACTTC. It is translated as CASSQDKGRDEQYF.

The V and J genes are TRBV7-6 and TRBJ1-1; TRBD1 aligns across 7 bases. Unmatched junction bases numbered 6, after V lost 1 base and J lost 4 bases. CDR1 and CDR2 from the germline V gene are SGHVS and FNYEAQ. The length of the CDR3 is 15 residues. The CDR3 loop is CASSLDRGSGTEAFF. CDR3 nucleotide sequence: TGTGCCAGCAGCTTAGACAGGGGCTCGGGCACTGAAGCTTTCTTT.

This rearrangement joins TRBV4-1 to TRBJ1-6; D is unclear. CDR1 is MGHRA, CDR2 YSYEKL, per germline. The CDR3 runs to 14 residues. Between the trimmed V and J ends, which lost 1 base and 6 bases, there was a span of 7 bases. CDR3 nucleotides: TGCGCCAGCAGCCAAGTGAGCCTTAATTCACCCCTCCACTTT. It codes for CASSQVSLNSPLHF.

The chain has TRBV10-3 and TRBJ1-6; the match to TRBD1 covers 10 bases. CDR1 and CDR2 from the germline V gene are ENHRY and SYGVKD. V was clipped by 5 bases and J by 9 bases; unmatched bases: 4. CDR3 length: 14 residues. CDR3 DNA sequence: TGTGCCATCAGTCGGACAGGGGGGACTTCACCCCTCCACTTT. It codes for CAISRTGGTSPLHF.

The table lists this clone with a few counts. The V gene is TRBV6-6, the J gene TRBJ2-3; a possible D gene is TRBD1 (5 bases). CDR1 is MNHNY and CDR2 is SVGAGI in the germline V gene (reference sequence). Trimming took 6 bases from V and 5 from J, leaving 9 bases between them. The CDR3 has 12 residues. The CDR3 loop reads CASSNQGDTQYF. Written as DNA, the CDR3 is TGTGCCAGCAGCAACCAGGGAGATACGCAGTATTTT.

The chain joins TRBV21-1 to TRBJ2-6; the table calls TRBD1, which could not be checked here. TRBV21-1 is reported as a pseudogene. This CDR3 is 19 amino acids long. The CDR3 region has the DNA TGTGCCAGCAGCAAACTGGTTGGAGGACAGGGAGCTGGGGCCAACGTCCTGACTTTC. Its protein product is CASSKLVGGQGAGANVLTF.

This clone was picked up a small number of times. The V gene is TRBV3-1 (or the pseudogene TRBV3-2), the J gene TRBJ2-2, with 7 bases lining up with TRBD1. This CDR3 has 13 residues. CDR1 LGHDT and CDR2 YNNKEL come from the germline V gene (reference sequence). V gave up 1 base and J gave up 8 bases; unmatched junction bases: 1. This CDR3 reads CASSQVDRGELFF. The DNA of the CDR3 is TGTGCCAGCAGCCAAGTGGACAGGGGGGAGCTGTTTTTT.

This clone was counted a single time. The chain joins TRBV5-6 to TRBJ1-6; a possible D gene is TRBD1 (5 bases). The V end lost 1 base, the J end lost 3 bases, and 14 bases lay between the germline ends. The germline V gene has CDR1 SGHDT and CDR2 YYEEEE. CDR3 size: 17 residues. Written as DNA, the CDR3 is TGTGCCAGCAGCTTGAGACAGTCTACTAACTATAATTCACCCCTCCACTTT. Its protein is CASSLRQSTNYNSPLHF.

This clone was counted many times. Within the sample, other DNA sequences also encode this same CDR3. The chain is built from TRBV6-1 and TRBJ2-3; D might be TRBD2 (7 bases). The CDR3 length is 15 residues. Germline loops: CDR1 MNHNS, CDR2 SASEGT. V lost 3 bases, J lost 2 bases, and 12 bases lay in between. CDR3: CASSESAGATDTQYF. CDR3 DNA sequence: TGTGCCAGCAGTGAGAGCGCGGGGGCCACAGATACGCAGTATTTT.

J is TRBJ1-3 and V is TRBV6-5; D is uncertain. The CDR3 covers 13 residues. V was pared by 11 bases and J by 0 bases, with 11 bases between. Germline CDR1 MNHEY, CDR2 SVGAGI. Here the CDR3 reads CACGQISGNTIYF. CDR3 sequence (DNA): TGTGCCTGCGGGCAGATCTCTGGAAACACCATATATTTT.

The chain has TRBV10-3 and TRBJ1-2, with D hard to call. Between the trimmed V and J ends, which lost 0 bases and 6 bases, there was a span of 5 bases. This CDR3 is built from 12 residues. Germline V gene sequence: CDR1 ENHRY, CDR2 SYGVKD. The DNA for the CDR3 is TGTGCCATCAGTGAGTCAACGGATGGCTACACCTTC. Translated, it gives CAISESTDGYTF.

The chain couples TRBV9 to TRBJ1-3; 7 bases are shared with TRBD1. V lost 3 bases, J lost 3 bases, and 15 bases stayed unmatched. The CDR3 sequence is 18 residues long. Germline loops: CDR1 SGDLS, CDR2 YYNGEE. Written as DNA, the CDR3 is TGTGCCAGCAGCGAAAAGGGACAGCCACCTTGGTATGGAAACACCATATATTTT. Amino acid sequence: CASSEKGQPPWYGNTIYF.

This chain joins TRBV7-3 and TRBJ1-1; 8 bases are shared with TRBD1. The V gene end was trimmed by 6 bases and the J gene end by 1 base; junction bases not matched to a gene: 7. There are 15 residues in the CDR3. Germline assignment: CDR1 SGHTA and CDR2 FQGTGA. Written as DNA, the CDR3 is TGTGCCAGCAGTCTTGGGACAGGCTCGAACACTGAAGCTTTCTTT. Residues: CASSLGTGSNTEAFF.

The chain links TRBV30 to TRBJ1-1; D ambiguous. In germline, CDR1 is GTSNPN, CDR2 SVGIG (reference sequence). This CDR3 region has 12 residues. The V gene lost 0 bases and the J gene lost 9 bases, with 11 bases spanning the gap. Here the CDR3 DNA reads TGTGCCTGGAGTGTGGGCAGCTCCAAAGCTTTCTTT. It yields the protein CAWSVGSSKAFF.

CDR3 sequence: CASSPMDSSINIQYF. The DNA of the CDR3 is TGCGCCAGCAGCCCAATGGACAGCTCGATCAACATTCAGTACTTC. The chain has TRBV5-1 and TRBJ2-4; D might be TRBD1 (6 bases). Looked up from germline, CDR1 is SGHRS and CDR2 is YFSETQ. V gave up 4 bases and J gave up 7 bases, with 18 bases separating them. CDR3 length: 15 residues.

V and J are TRBV7-8 and TRBJ2-2; D not certain. This CDR3 contains 14 residues. CDR1 is SGHVS and CDR2 is FQNEAQ in the germline V gene. Trimming stripped 7 bases from V and 0 bases from J, with 9 bases between. DNA for the CDR3: TGTGCCAGCACAATGGCGGCGAACACCGGGGAGCTGTTTTTT. Its translation: CASTMAANTGELFF.

The chain employs TRBV19 and TRBJ2-7; D gene unclear. Germline-derived CDR1 and CDR2 are LNHDA and SQIVND (reference sequence). This CDR3 spans 11 amino acids. Deletions cut 6 bases from V and 8 bases from J, with 11 bases between. The CDR3 DNA is TGTGCCAGTAGGTACGGTACTAAGCAGTACTTC. Its protein product is CASRYGTKQYF.

The V gene is TRBV5-1, the J gene TRBJ2-5; D perhaps matches TRBD2 (6 bases). Deletions cut 3 bases from V and 1 base from J, with 13 bases between. The CDR3 has 15 residues. Germline CDR1 SGHRS, CDR2 YFSETQ. CDR3 sequence reads: CASSSRDSSQETQYF. Here the CDR3 DNA reads TGCGCCAGCAGCTCCCGGGACTCTTCCCAAGAGACCCAGTACTTC. Variable domain in full (rest from reference TRBV5-1 and TRBJ2-5): KAGVTQTPRYLIKTRGQQVTLSCSPISGHRSVSWYQQTPGQGLQFLFEYFSETQRNKGNFPGRFSGRQFSNSRSEMNVSTLELGDSALYLCASSSRDSSQETQYFGPGTRLLVL.

This clone came up many times. The chain combines TRBV28 with TRBJ2-1; 10 positions match TRBD2. This CDR3 is built from 18 residues. Germline CDR1 MDHEN, CDR2 SYDVKM. The V segment lost 2 bases and the J segment 4 bases; nucleotides outside the gene matches: 11. As DNA, the CDR3 is TGTGCCAGCAGTTTAGCTGTTACGCGGACTAGCGGTTACAATGAGCAGTTCTTC. Amino acids: CASSLAVTRTSGYNEQFF.

This chain links TRBV5-1 with TRBJ2-3, with unresolved D. The germline gives CDR1 SGHRS, CDR2 YFSETQ. The CDR3 length is 14 residues. V was shortened by 4 bases and J by 1 base, with 10 bases between the two germline ends. CDR3 in amino acids: CASSTGRGTDTQYF. CDR3 sequence (DNA): TGCGCCAGCAGCACCGGCCGGGGCACAGATACGCAGTATTTT. Drawing the rest from reference TRBV5-1 and TRBJ2-3, the complete variable domain is KAGVTQTPRYLIKTRGQQVTLSCSPISGHRSVSWYQQTPGQGLQFLFEYFSETQRNKGNFPGRFSGRQFSNSRSEMNVSTLELGDSALYLCASSTGRGTDTQYFGPGTRLTVL.

The V gene is TRBV30, the J gene TRBJ1-5; D is possibly TRBD1 (5 bases). Germline V gene sequence: CDR1 GTSNPN, CDR2 SVGIG (reference sequence). There are 16 residues in the CDR3. The ends were cut back, 0 bases at V and 3 bases at J, with 15 bases in the middle. CDR3 loop: CAWSVRSGGANQPQHF. The CDR3 nucleotides are TGTGCCTGGAGTGTACGGTCCGGGGGTGCCAATCAGCCCCAGCATTTT.